This is a list of T cell receptor beta chains from one sample in a study of CD8 T cells in Susac syndrome. MiXCR, run by TCRdb on the immunoSEQ multiplex PCR reads, gives a single entry per CDR3 protein. The table lists about 240,000 distinct CDR3 sequences, 90% to 96% of them singletons. Sequenced input: CD4+ T cells from PBMCs. All receptors come from a human donor with Susac syndrome. CDR3s include the opening cysteine and the closing phenylalanine or tryptophan. A D gene is named only where the DNA matches it firmly. The size of a clone is reported for some rows only, either as once, few or many, or as a class for expanded clones.

V gene	J gene	clone size	D gene	CDR3 DNA	CDR3 protein
TRBV7-2	TRBJ1-5	.	.	TGTGCCAGCAGCTTACCCCGGTTCGAATCAGGCCCCCAGCATTTT	CASSLPRFESGPQHF
TRBV12-3/TRBV12-4	TRBJ2-2	.	TRBD2	TGTGCCAGCAGCCAACTAGCGGCAGTAAAGACCGGGGAGCTGTTTTTT	CASSQLAAVKTGELFF
TRBV12-5	TRBJ2-7	.	.	TGTGCTAGTGGTTTGTTACGGGCCGAGCAGTACTTC	CASGLLRAEQYF
TRBV20-1	TRBJ2-3	.	TRBD2	TGCAGTGCTGGGACTAGCGGGGGCACAGATACGCAGTATTTT	CSAGTSGGTDTQYF
TRBV7-6	TRBJ2-2	.	TRBD1	TGTGCCAGCAGCTTTTCAGGGGGCACCGGGGAGCTGTTTTTT	CASSFSGGTGELFF
TRBV7-7	TRBJ2-1	.	.	TGTGCTAGCAGCTTAGCTCCCCCCAATGAGCAGTTCTTC	CASSLAPPNEQFF
TRBV30	TRBJ1-1	.	.	TGTGCCTGGACCTACGGAGGGGGGAACACTGAAGCTTTCTTT	CAWTYGGGNTEAFF
TRBV7-2	TRBJ2-7	.	TRBD2	TGTGCCAGCAGCGATACCGGACTAGCGGGAACCGAGCAGTACTTC	CASSDTGLAGTEQYF
TRBV6-5	TRBJ1-2	.	.	TGTGCCAGCAGTTACTCCGGTGGGCGTGAGCGCGCAAACTATGGCTACACCTTC	CASSYSGGRERANYGYTF
TRBV30	TRBJ2-1	.	.	TGTGCCTGGAGAAAGGGTAACTCCTACAATGAGCAGTTCTTC	CAWRKGNSYNEQFF
TRBV11-2	TRBJ1-5	.	TRBD1	TGTGCCAGCAGCTTTTCATCGGACAGGTCACTCAATCAGCCCCAGCATTTT	CASSFSSDRSLNQPQHF
TRBV9	TRBJ2-2	.	.	TGTGCCAGCAGCGTAGTTGGAGCTGGCACCGGGGAGCTGTTTTTT	CASSVVGAGTGELFF
TRBV29-1	TRBJ2-5	.	.	TGCAGCGTCCGCCAGGGACAGACCCAGTACTTC	CSVRQGQTQYF
TRBV28	TRBJ1-5	.	TRBD1	TGTGCCAGCAGCCTGGGACAGGGACGACAGCCCCAGCATTTT	CASSLGQGRQPQHF
TRBV30	TRBJ1-2	.	.	TGTGCCTGGAGTCAGGGGATTAACTATGGCTACACCTTC	CAWSQGINYGYTF
TRBV15	TRBJ2-7	once	.	TGTGCCACCAGCAGAGATTACCCACCGAGCGAGCAGTACTTC	CATSRDYPPSEQYF
TRBV27	TRBJ2-7	.	TRBD2	TGTGCCAGCAGAACCCCCAAGGGACTAGCGGTCTACGAGCAATACTTC	CASRTPKGLAVYEQYF
TRBV27	TRBJ1-1	.	.	TGTGCCAGCAGTTCGGCGACAGCAAACACTGAAGCTTTCTTT	CASSSATANTEAFF
TRBV5-4	TRBJ1-2	.	.	TGTGCCAGCAGAAACCGATATAAGACCGCCTACACCTTC	CASRNRYKTAYTF
TRBV6-1	TRBJ2-5	.	.	TGTGCCAGCAGTGAAGCGCCAGGGTTTGTCCCCGACGAGACCCAGTACTTC	CASSEAPGFVPDETQYF
TRBV9	TRBJ2-5	.	TRBD1	TGTGCCAGCAGCGACCGGGACAGGCACGAAGAGACCCAGTACTTC	CASSDRDRHEETQYF
TRBV29-1	TRBJ2-1	.	TRBD2	TGCAGCGTTGATGCCTCTAGCGGCTTCTCCTACAATGAGCAGTTCTTC	CSVDASSGFSYNEQFF
TRBV5-1	TRBJ2-5	once	.	TGCGCCAGCAGCTCCGCTGCGGAGACCCAGTACTTC	CASSSAAETQYF
TRBV5-5	TRBJ2-2	once	TRBD2	TGTGCCAGCAGCCCCGAGAGCGGGATCACCGGGGAGCTGTTTTTT	CASSPESGITGELFF
TRBV20-1	TRBJ2-1	.	.	TGCAGTCCCCTCAGCGGGTGGGACAATGAGCAGTTCTTC	CSPLSGWDNEQFF
TRBV11-2	TRBJ2-2	.	.	TGTGCCAGCAGCTTAGACGGACTAAACACCGGGGAGCTGTTTTTT	CASSLDGLNTGELFF
TRBV5-1	TRBJ2-6	.	TRBD1	TGCGCCAGCAGCTCACAGGGGGCTATTGGGGCCAACGTCCTGACTTTC	CASSSQGAIGANVLTF
TRBV18	TRBJ2-1	.	TRBD2	TGTGCCAGCTCACCAGTTACTAGCGGAAATGAGCAGTTCTTC	CASSPVTSGNEQFF
TRBV19	TRBJ2-3	.	.	TGTGCCAGTAGTCCCAGATCGAGGGATACGCAGTATTTT	CASSPRSRDTQYF
TRBV7-9	TRBJ2-1	once	.	TGTGCCAGCAGCTTAAAGGGTAGGCCCAATGAGCAGTTCTTC	CASSLKGRPNEQFF
TRBV27	TRBJ2-7	.	.	TGTGCCAGCAGTTTGAGAGACGGTTCCACCTACGAGCAGTACTTC	CASSLRDGSTYEQYF
TRBV29-1	TRBJ1-1	.	TRBD1	TGCAGCGTTGAAGGGGGTAGGGGGCAGGGAAGCGCTGAAGCTTTCTTT	CSVEGGRGQGSAEAFF
TRBV28	TRBJ1-2	once	.	TGTGCCAGCATCGACGAGGGACCTTATGGCTACACCTTC	CASIDEGPYGYTF
TRBV4-2	TRBJ2-6	.	TRBD2	TGTGCCAGCAGCCAAGATACGGGGGGGACTGGGGCCAACGTCCTGACTTTC	CASSQDTGGTGANVLTF
TRBV3-1	TRBJ2-2	.	TRBD1	TGTGCCAGCAGCTCGGGACAGGGACTCACCGGGGAGCTGTTTTTT	CASSSGQGLTGELFF
TRBV11-2	TRBJ1-3	.	.	TGTGCCAGCAGCGATGTTGGACACCTAAACACCATATATTTT	CASSDVGHLNTIYF
TRBV5-4	TRBJ2-7	.	TRBD1	TGTGCCAGCAGCCCCGGACAGGGGGCTTGGGAGCAGTACTTC	CASSPGQGAWEQYF
TRBV4-2	TRBJ1-1	.	.	TGTGCCAGCAGCCCTTCGGACAGCCCGGAAGCTTTCTTT	CASSPSDSPEAFF
TRBV6-5	TRBJ2-7	.	.	TGTGCCAGCAGTTCCGTTAAAACCGGGACGTCCTACGAGCAGTACTTC	CASSSVKTGTSYEQYF
TRBV19	TRBJ2-1	.	.	TGTGCCAGTAGTATCTCAGCTGGCTACAATGAGCAGTTCTTC	CASSISAGYNEQFF
TRBV20-1	TRBJ2-7	.	.	TGCAGTGCTAGGCCCGGTTCGGTCTACGAGCAGTACTTC	CSARPGSVYEQYF
TRBV7-8	TRBJ1-2	.	.	TGTGCCACCCGCCAGAGTGTCGGGGAGAATGGCTACACCTTC	CATRQSVGENGYTF
TRBV10-3	TRBJ2-1	.	TRBD2	TGTGCCATCACGCCGGGACTAGCGGGAGGAGGAAATGAGCAGTTCTTC	CAITPGLAGGGNEQFF
TRBV12-3/TRBV12-4	TRBJ1-1	.	TRBD1	TGTGCCAGCAGCTCCGGGACAGGGATTTTGAACACTGAAGCTTTCTTT	CASSSGTGILNTEAFF
TRBV14	TRBJ2-3	.	.	TGTGCCAGCAGCCAAGGGAGGACGCCTAGCAGGGATACGCAGTATTTT	CASSQGRTPSRDTQYF
TRBV30	TRBJ2-1	.	TRBD2	TGTGCCTGGAGGGAGTCTAGCGGGAACCGATATTACAATGAGCAGTTCTTC	CAWRESSGNRYYNEQFF
TRBV4-1	TRBJ1-2	.	.	TGCGCCAGCAGCCAAGGAGGATACAGGGAGACCCATGGCTACACCTTC	CASSQGGYRETHGYTF
TRBV29-1	TRBJ2-5	.	TRBD1	TGCAGCGTTGGACTTGTAACAGGGGGCCAAGAGACCCAGTACTTC	CSVGLVTGGQETQYF
TRBV7-9	TRBJ2-5	.	.	TGTGCCAGCAGCCCCAACGAGAGAGAGACCCAGTACTTC	CASSPNERETQYF
TRBV29-1	TRBJ2-5	.	TRBD2	TGCAGCGTTGAGGGGGGCAGCGGGAGGATGGAGACCCAGTACTTC	CSVEGGSGRMETQYF
TRBV3-1	TRBJ2-5	.	.	TGTGCCAGCACGGGACTAGGGGGCGGGACCCAGTACTTC	CASTGLGGGTQYF
TRBV20-1	TRBJ2-3	once	TRBD2	TGCAGGGTAGCGGGAGTAGAAACAGATACGCAGTATTTT	CRVAGVETDTQYF
TRBV18	TRBJ2-7	.	.	TGTGCCAGCTCACCACCGGGGAGGTCCTCCTACGAGCAGTACTTC	CASSPPGRSSYEQYF
TRBV7-9	TRBJ2-5	.	TRBD1	TGTGCCAGCAGCTTAGGCGACAGGGTTGGCGAGACCCAGTACTTC	CASSLGDRVGETQYF
TRBV30	TRBJ1-2	.	.	TGTGCCTGCCGAGTTGAGGGGATCTGGGGCGGCTACACCTTC	CACRVEGIWGGYTF
TRBV5-1	TRBJ1-2	.	TRBD1	TGCGCCAGCAGCCCGGGGACAGGGGACTATGGCTACACCTTC	CASSPGTGDYGYTF